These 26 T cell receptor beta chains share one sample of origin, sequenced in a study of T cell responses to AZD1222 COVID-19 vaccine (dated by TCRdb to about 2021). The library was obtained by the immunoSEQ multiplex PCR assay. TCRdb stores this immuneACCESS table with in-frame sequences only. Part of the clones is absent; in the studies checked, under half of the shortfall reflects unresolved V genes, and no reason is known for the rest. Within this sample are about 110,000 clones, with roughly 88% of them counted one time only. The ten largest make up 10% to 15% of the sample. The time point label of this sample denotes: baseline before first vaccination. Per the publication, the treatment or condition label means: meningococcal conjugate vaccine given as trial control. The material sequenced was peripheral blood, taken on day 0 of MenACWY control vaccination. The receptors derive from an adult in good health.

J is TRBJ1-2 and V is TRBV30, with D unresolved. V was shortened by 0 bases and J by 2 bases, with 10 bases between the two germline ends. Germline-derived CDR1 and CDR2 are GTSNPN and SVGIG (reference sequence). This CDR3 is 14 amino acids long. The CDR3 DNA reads TGTGCCTGGAGTGTACGCGTCGGAAACTATGGCTACACCTTC. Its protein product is CAWSVRVGNYGYTF. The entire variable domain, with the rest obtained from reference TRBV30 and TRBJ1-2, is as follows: SQTIHQWPATLVQPVGSPLSLECTVEGTSNPNLYWYRQAAGRGLQLLFYSVGIGQISSEVPQNLSASRPQDRQFILSSKKLLLSDSGFYLCAWSVRVGNYGYTFGSGTRLTVV.

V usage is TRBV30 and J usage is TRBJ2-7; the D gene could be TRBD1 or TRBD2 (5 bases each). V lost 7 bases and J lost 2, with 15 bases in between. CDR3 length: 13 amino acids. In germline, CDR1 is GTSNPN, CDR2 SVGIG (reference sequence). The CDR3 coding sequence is TGTGCCTCAGCCCGGGGCCAAACCTACGAGCAGTACTTC. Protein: CASARGQTYEQYF.

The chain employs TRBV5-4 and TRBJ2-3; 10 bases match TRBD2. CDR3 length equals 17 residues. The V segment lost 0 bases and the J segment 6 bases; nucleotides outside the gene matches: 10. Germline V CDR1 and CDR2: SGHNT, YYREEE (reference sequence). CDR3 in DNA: TGTGCCAGCAGCTTGGATTTTTCGAGCGGGGGGGCGGATACGCAGTATTTT. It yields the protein CASSLDFSSGGADTQYF.

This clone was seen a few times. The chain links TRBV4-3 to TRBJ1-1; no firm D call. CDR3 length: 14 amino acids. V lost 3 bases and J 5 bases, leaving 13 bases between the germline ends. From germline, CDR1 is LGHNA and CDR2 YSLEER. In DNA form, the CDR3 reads TGCGCCAGCAGCCATGCCGGACGGAGGACTGAAGCTTTCTTT. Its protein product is CASSHAGRRTEAFF.

The CDR3 DNA reads as TGTGCCAGCAGCTTAGCGGCTCTCAGTAGGACTGAAGCTTTCTTT. It encodes CASSLAALSRTEAFF. The gene calls are TRBV7-2 and TRBJ1-1; D is undetermined. The length of the CDR3 is 15 residues. The germline V gene encodes CDR1 SGHTA and CDR2 FQGNSA. V dropped 0 bases and J dropped 5 bases, with 13 bases sitting between them.

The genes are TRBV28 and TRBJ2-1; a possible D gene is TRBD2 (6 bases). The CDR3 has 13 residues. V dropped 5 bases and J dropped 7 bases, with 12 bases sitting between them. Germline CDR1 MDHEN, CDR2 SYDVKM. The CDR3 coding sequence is TGTGCCAGCAGTCCCTGGGGGGAAAATGAGCAGTTCTTC. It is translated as CASSPWGENEQFF.

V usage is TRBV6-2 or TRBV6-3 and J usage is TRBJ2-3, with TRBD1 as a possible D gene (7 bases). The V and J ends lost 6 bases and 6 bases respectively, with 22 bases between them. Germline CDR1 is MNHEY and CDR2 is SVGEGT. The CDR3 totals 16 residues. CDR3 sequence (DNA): TGTGCCAGCAGCCTACCCCGGACAGGCGGGATGGATACGCAGTATTTT. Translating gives CASSLPRTGGMDTQYF.

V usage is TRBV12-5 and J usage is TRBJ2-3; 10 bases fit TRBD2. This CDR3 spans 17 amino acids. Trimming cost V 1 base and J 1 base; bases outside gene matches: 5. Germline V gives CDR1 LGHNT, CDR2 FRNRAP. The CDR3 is CASGLASGSSGTDTQYF. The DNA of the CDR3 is TGTGCTAGTGGTTTGGCTAGCGGGAGTTCGGGCACAGATACGCAGTATTTT.

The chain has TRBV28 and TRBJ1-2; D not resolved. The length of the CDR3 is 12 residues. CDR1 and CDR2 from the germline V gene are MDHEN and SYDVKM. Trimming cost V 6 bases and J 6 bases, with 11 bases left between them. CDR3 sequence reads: CASSPQNDGYTF. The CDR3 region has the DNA TGTGCCAGCAGCCCGCAGAACGATGGCTACACCTTC.

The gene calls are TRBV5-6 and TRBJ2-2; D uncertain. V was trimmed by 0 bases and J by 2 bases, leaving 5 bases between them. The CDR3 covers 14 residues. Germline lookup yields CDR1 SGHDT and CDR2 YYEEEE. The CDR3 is CASSLGANTGELFF. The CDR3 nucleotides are TGTGCCAGCAGCTTGGGGGCAAACACCGGGGAGCTGTTTTTT.

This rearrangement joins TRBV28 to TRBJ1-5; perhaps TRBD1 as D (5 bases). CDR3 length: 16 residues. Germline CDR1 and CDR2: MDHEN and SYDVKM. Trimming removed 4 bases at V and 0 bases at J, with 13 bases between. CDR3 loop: CASSSPAGLSNQPQHF. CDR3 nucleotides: TGTGCCAGCAGTTCCCCGGCGGGGCTTAGCAATCAGCCCCAGCATTTT.

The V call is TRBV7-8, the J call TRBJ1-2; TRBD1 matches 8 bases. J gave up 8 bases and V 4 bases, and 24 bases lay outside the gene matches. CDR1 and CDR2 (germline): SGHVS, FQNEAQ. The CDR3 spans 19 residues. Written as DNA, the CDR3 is TGTGCCAGCAGCTCCGATAGATTACCGGGACAGGCGAAACTCGGCGGCTACACCTTC. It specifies CASSSDRLPGQAKLGGYTF.

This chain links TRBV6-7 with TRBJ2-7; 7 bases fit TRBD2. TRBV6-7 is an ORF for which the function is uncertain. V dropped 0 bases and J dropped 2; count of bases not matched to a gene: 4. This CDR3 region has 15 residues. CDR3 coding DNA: TGTGCCAGCAGTTACTCGTCGGGACTAACCTACGAGCAGTACTTC. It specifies CASSYSSGLTYEQYF.

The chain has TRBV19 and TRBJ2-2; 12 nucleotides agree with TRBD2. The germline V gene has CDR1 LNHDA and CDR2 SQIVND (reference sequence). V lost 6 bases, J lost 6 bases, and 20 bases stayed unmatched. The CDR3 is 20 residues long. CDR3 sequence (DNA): TGTGCCAGTAGCCACGATGGATTACTAGCGGGAGGTAGTCCCCCCGGGGAGCTGTTTTTT. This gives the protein CASSHDGLLAGGSPPGELFF.

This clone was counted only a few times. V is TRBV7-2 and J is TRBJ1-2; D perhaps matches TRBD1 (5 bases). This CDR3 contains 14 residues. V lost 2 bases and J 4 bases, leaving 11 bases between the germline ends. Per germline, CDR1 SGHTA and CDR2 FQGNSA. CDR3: CASSLNRQPYGYTF. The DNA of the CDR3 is TGTGCCAGCAGCTTAAACAGGCAACCCTATGGCTACACCTTC. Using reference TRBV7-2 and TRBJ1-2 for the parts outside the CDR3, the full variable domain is GAGVSQSPSNKVTEKGKDVELRCDPISGHTALYWYRQSLGQGLEFLIYFQGNSAPDKSGLPSDRFSAERTGGSVSTLTIQRTQQEDSAVYLCASSLNRQPYGYTFGSGTRLTVV.

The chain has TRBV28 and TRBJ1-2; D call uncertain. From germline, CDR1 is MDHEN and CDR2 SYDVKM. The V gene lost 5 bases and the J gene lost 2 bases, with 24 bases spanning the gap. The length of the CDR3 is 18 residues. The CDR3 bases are TGTGCCAGCAGTCCGCCCCGGACCGGCCAGCCTACGAACTATGGCTACACCTTC. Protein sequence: CASSPPRTGQPTNYGYTF.

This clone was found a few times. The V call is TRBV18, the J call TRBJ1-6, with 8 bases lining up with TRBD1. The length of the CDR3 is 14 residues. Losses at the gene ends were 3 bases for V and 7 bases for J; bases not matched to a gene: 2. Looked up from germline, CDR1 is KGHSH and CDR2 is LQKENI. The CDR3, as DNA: TGTGCCAGCTCACCTCGGACAGGGAATTCACCCCTCCACTTT. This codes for CASSPRTGNSPLHF.

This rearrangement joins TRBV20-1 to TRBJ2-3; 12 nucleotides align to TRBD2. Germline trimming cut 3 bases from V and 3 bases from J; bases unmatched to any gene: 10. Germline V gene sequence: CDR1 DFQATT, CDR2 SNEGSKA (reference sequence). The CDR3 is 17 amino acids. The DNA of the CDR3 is TGCAGTGCTAGTGGGCTAGCGGGAGGGCCCAGGACAGATACGCAGTATTTT. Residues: CSASGLAGGPRTDTQYF.

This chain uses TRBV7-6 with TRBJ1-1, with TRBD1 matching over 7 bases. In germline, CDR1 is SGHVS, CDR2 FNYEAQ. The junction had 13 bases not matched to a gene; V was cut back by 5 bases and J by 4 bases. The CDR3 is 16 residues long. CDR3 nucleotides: TGTGCCAGCAGCGAGCGACAGGGACTATCGAGCACTGAAGCTTTCTTT. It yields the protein CASSERQGLSSTEAFF.

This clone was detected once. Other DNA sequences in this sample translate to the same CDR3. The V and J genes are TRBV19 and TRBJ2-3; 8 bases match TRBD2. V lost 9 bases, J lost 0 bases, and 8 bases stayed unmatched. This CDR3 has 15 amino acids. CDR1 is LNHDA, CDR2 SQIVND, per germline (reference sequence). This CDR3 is CASGAGGGSTDTQYF. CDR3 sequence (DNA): TGTGCCAGCGGCGCCGGGGGGGGTAGCACAGATACGCAGTATTTT.

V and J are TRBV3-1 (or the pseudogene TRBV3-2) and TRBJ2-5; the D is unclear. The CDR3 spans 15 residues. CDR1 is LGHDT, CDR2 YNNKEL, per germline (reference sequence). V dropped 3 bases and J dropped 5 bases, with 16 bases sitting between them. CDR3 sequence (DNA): TGTGCCAGCAGCCAGGGCATGCAGAATGGGGAGACCCAGTACTTC. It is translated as CASSQGMQNGETQYF.

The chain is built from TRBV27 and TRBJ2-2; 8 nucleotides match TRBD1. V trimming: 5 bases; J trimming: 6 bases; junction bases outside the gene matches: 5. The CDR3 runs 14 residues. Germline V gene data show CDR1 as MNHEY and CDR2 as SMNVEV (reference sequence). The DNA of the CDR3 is TGTGCCAGCAGTAAGGACAGGGCGTCCGGGGAGCTGTTTTTT. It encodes CASSKDRASGELFF.

CDR3 nucleotides: TGCGCCAGCAGCCAAGATCTAGACAGGGGCCCTGGCTACACCTTC. Translating gives CASSQDLDRGPGYTF. The chain uses TRBV4-3 and TRBJ1-2; 8 bases are a match to TRBD1. Trimming removed 0 bases from V and 7 bases from J; junction bases left unmatched: 7. This CDR3 region has 15 residues. Germline assignment: CDR1 LGHNA and CDR2 YSLEER.

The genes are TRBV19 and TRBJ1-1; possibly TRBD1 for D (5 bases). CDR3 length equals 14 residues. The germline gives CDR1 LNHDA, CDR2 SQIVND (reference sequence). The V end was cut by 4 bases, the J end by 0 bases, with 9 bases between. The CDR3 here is CASSSGHLNTEAFF. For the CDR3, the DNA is TGTGCCAGTAGTAGTGGACACCTGAACACTGAAGCTTTCTTT.

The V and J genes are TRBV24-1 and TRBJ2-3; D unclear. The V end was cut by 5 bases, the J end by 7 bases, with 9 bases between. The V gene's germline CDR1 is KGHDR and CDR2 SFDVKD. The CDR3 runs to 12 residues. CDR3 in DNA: TGTGCCACCAGTGTCGCAGCGCATACGCAGTATTTT. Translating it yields CATSVAAHTQYF.

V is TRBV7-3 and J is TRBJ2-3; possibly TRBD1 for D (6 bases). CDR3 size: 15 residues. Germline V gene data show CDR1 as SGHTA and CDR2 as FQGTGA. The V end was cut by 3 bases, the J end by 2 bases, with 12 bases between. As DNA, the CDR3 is TGTGCCAGCAGCTTTTCTCAGGGGACCACAGATACGCAGTATTTT. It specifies CASSFSQGTTDTQYF.